This TCR beta chain was identified during a study of cytomegalovirus exposure and HLA in healthy donors. This PCR relied on a set of 60 Vbeta primers and 13 Jbeta primers. The data were produced by immunoSEQ multiplex PCR, yet TCRdb's version contains in-frame clones alone and is incomplete. The sample contains some 140,000 clones, about 87% of which appear only once. Study results and caveats: DRB1 had the most TCR associations and HLA-C the fewest, a later analysis found, with rates varying by HLA locus. Per published accounts, TCR beta sequences correctly predicted the HLA-A and HLA-B alleles of most subjects. Per a later analysis, HLA-associated TCR beta chains showed more clonal expansion than other, equally common TCR beta chains.

CDR3 size: 15 residues. In germline, CDR1 is MNHEY, CDR2 SVGAGI. V trimming: 2 bases; J trimming: 0 bases; junction bases outside the gene matches: 2. Comment on this clone: Its specificity is unknown.

The TCR originated in a woman aged 25 to 39 in good health and CMV-seronegative. The material sequenced was PBMCs. J is TRBJ2-3 and V is TRBV6-5; 7 bases align to TRBD1. CDR3 region: CASSYRGQSTDTQYF. The DNA of the CDR3 is TGTGCCAGCAGTTACAGGGGGCAAAGCACAGATACGCAGTATTTT.